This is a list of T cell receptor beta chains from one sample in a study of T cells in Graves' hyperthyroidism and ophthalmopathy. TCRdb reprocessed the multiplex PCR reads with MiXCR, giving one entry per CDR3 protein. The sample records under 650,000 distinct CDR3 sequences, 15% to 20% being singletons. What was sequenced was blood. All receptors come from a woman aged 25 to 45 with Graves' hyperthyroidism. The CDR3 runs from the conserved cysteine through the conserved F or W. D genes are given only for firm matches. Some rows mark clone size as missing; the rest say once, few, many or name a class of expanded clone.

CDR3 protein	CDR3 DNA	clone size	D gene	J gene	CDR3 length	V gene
CASSPRTGVYEQYF	TGTGCCAGCAGCCCCCGGACAGGGGTCTACGAGCAGTACTTC	.	TRBD1	TRBJ2-7	14	TRBV28
CASSLNGGPNTEAFF	TGTGCCAGCAGCTTAAACGGGGGTCCCAACACTGAAGCTTTCTTT	.	.	TRBJ1-1	15	TRBV7-8
CASSGGLAAYNEQFF	TGTGCCAGCAGTGGCGGACTAGCGGCTTACAATGAGCAGTTCTTC	many	TRBD2	TRBJ2-1	15	TRBV2
CATSRGASGYNEQFF	TGTGCCACCTCGAGAGGGGCTAGCGGCTACAATGAGCAGTTCTTC	.	TRBD2	TRBJ2-1	15	TRBV19
CASRGSRDEQFF	TGTGCCAGCAGGGGCTCCAGAGATGAGCAGTTCTTC	few	.	TRBJ2-1	12	TRBV5-6
CSARGGTYGYTF	TGCAGTGCTCGAGGGGGCACCTATGGCTACACCTTC	many	TRBD1	TRBJ1-2	12	TRBV20-1
CASSLEPRSDNEQFF	TGTGCCAGCAGCTTAGAGCCCCGGTCAGACAATGAGCAGTTCTTC	.	.	TRBJ2-1	15	TRBV7-6
CSAQGVGVSYEQYF	TGCAGTGCCCAAGGGGTGGGAGTCTCCTACGAGCAGTACTTC	many	.	TRBJ2-7	14	TRBV20-1
CASSQDSGYRSQHF	TGCGCCAGCAGCCAAGACTCAGGGTATCGGTCCCAGCATTTT	.	.	TRBJ1-5	14	TRBV4-1
CASSTRLADTGELFF	TGTGCCAGCAGCACTCGACTAGCTGACACCGGGGAGCTGTTTTTT	.	TRBD2	TRBJ2-2	15	TRBV3-1
CASSYSVTELNTEAFF	TGTGCCAGCAGTTACTCGGTGACAGAATTGAACACTGAAGCTTTCTTT	many	.	TRBJ1-1	16	TRBV6-2/TRBV6-3
CASSLTSGEQFF	TGTGCCAGCAGCTTGACTAGTGGAGAGCAGTTCTTC	many	.	TRBJ2-1	12	TRBV7-3
CASSGWGNTGELFF	TGTGCCAGTAGTGGGTGGGGGAACACCGGGGAGCTGTTTTTT	.	.	TRBJ2-2	14	TRBV19
CASSFSGRGADTQYF	TGCGCCAGCAGCTTTTCCGGGAGAGGGGCAGATACGCAGTATTTT	many	.	TRBJ2-3	15	TRBV5-1
CASSQDLDQAFLGGYTF	TGTGCCAGCAGCCAAGATCTGGACCAGGCCTTCTTAGGTGGCTACACCTTC	.	.	TRBJ1-2	17	TRBV3-1
CASSLFAGVGNTIYF	TGTGCCAGCAGTTTATTTGCCGGGGTTGGAAACACCATATATTTT	few	.	TRBJ1-3	15	TRBV28
CASSDGHAPSYEQYF	TGTGCCAGCAGTGATGGACACGCACCCTCCTACGAGCAGTACTTC	many	.	TRBJ2-7	15	TRBV7-6
CASRQGVAYNEQFF	TGTGCCAGCAGACAGGGGGTAGCCTACAATGAGCAGTTCTTC	many	TRBD1	TRBJ2-1	14	TRBV6-2/TRBV6-3
CASSLAVQGGEQYF	TGCGCCAGCAGCTTGGCGGTACAGGGGGGCGAGCAGTACTTC	many	TRBD1	TRBJ2-7	14	TRBV5-1
CASSIEGGSTEAFF	TGTGCCAGTAGTATCGAGGGAGGGAGCACTGAAGCTTTCTTT	many	.	TRBJ1-1	14	TRBV19
CASSLSGTGGPQYGYTF	TGTGCCAGCAGTTTATCGGGGACAGGGGGCCCTCAATATGGCTACACCTTC	many	TRBD1	TRBJ1-2	17	TRBV28
CASEGTGPREQYF	TGTGCCAGCGAGGGGACAGGTCCACGGGAGCAGTACTTC	many	TRBD1	TRBJ2-7	13	TRBV2
CASSPSGRELEAFF	TGCGCCAGCAGCCCATCGGGGAGAGAGCTTGAAGCTTTCTTT	few	.	TRBJ1-1	14	TRBV5-1
CASSVGRSGNTIYF	TGTGCCAGCAGCGTAGGTCGGTCTGGAAACACCATATATTTT	.	.	TRBJ1-3	14	TRBV9
CSVTLRLAGEKETQYF	TGCAGTGTCACCTTACGACTAGCGGGAGAAAAAGAGACCCAGTACTTC	few	TRBD2	TRBJ2-5	16	TRBV20-1
CATSRDRTYEQYF	TGTGCCACCAGCAGAGATCGGACCTACGAGCAGTACTTC	many	.	TRBJ2-7	13	TRBV15
CASSHRDRRQETQYF	TGTGCCAGCAGTCACCGGGACAGGAGACAAGAGACCCAGTACTTC	many	TRBD1	TRBJ2-5	15	TRBV6-1
CAISVEADTQYF	TGTGCCATCAGTGTAGAGGCAGATACGCAGTATTTT	few	.	TRBJ2-3	12	TRBV10-3
CASNVVGDEQFF	TGTGCCAGCAACGTAGTTGGGGATGAGCAGTTCTTC	.	.	TRBJ2-1	12	TRBV9
CASSMGLPLDEQYF	TGTGCCAGTAGTATGGGACTCCCCTTAGACGAGCAGTACTTC	few	.	TRBJ2-7	14	TRBV19
CASKLDNEQFF	TGTGCCAGCAAACTAGACAATGAGCAGTTCTTC	many	.	TRBJ2-1	11	TRBV2
CASRGRDGYTF	TGTGCCAGCAGGGGTAGGGACGGCTACACCTTC	many	.	TRBJ1-2	11	TRBV28
CASSLTGEGFNEQFF	TGTGCCAGCAGCTTAACGGGCGAAGGGTTCAATGAGCAGTTCTTC	many	.	TRBJ2-1	15	TRBV7-3
CASSSPGLSRNTEAFF	TGTGCCAGCAGCTCCCCAGGTCTCTCGAGGAACACTGAAGCTTTCTTT	few	.	TRBJ1-1	16	TRBV7-9
CASSYQSGQENTGELFF	TGTGCCAGCAGTTATCAATCGGGACAGGAGAACACCGGGGAGCTGTTTTTT	.	TRBD1	TRBJ2-2	17	TRBV6-5
CASSYLGRDSPYNEQFF	TGTGCCAGCAGTTACTTGGGCCGGGACAGCCCCTACAATGAGCAGTTCTTC	.	TRBD1	TRBJ2-1	17	TRBV6-5
CASSYSNRFPEQYF	TGTGCCAGCAGTTACTCGAATAGGTTCCCCGAGCAGTACTTC	many	.	TRBJ2-7	14	TRBV6-6
CASSVVDSNYGYTF	TGTGCCAGCAGCGTAGTGGACAGCAACTATGGCTACACCTTC	many	.	TRBJ1-2	14	TRBV9
CASSQRDRVVITGELFF	TGTGCCAGCAGCCAACGGGACAGGGTGGTAATCACCGGGGAGCTGTTTTTT	.	TRBD1	TRBJ2-2	17	TRBV4-2
CASSREEGQYTGELFF	TGCGCCAGCAGCCGAGAGGAGGGACAGTACACCGGGGAGCTGTTTTTT	once	.	TRBJ2-2	16	TRBV4-1
CSATPTGGGEKLFF	TGCAGTGCTACACCGACAGGGGGAGGTGAAAAACTGTTTTTT	.	TRBD1	TRBJ1-4	14	TRBV20-1
CASSRQGVLASSGANVLTF	TGTGCCAGCTCAAGACAGGGAGTGCTTGCTAGTTCTGGGGCCAACGTCCTGACTTTC	.	TRBD1	TRBJ2-6	19	TRBV18